The next 12 T cell receptor beta chains were all read from a single sample in a study of early T cells in non-severe SARS-CoV-2 infection. One entry per CDR3 protein results from TCRdb running MiXCR on the 5' RACE reads. The table shows 65,000 to 70,000 distinct CDR3 sequences, with more than 10% occurring only once. The sequencing sample was made of whole blood. The receptors were sampled from an adult who was a healthcare worker with PCR-confirmed SARS-CoV-2 infection or an uninfected control (not recorded which).

This clonotype has only a few counts. This chain joins TRBV29-1 and TRBJ2-3; 9 nucleotides match TRBD1. V lost 2 bases and J lost 5; bases outside the gene matches: 23. The germline CDR1 and CDR2 sequences are SQVTM and ANQGSEA. The CDR3 runs to 20 residues. CDR3 nucleotides: TGCAGCGTTGAAAACCTTCCCGGGACAGGGATCCGTACCGTAGGAGATACGCAGTATTTT. Its protein is CSVENLPGTGIRTVGDTQYF.

This clonotype has just a few counts. The rearrangement uses TRBV6-1 and TRBJ1-1; 8 nucleotides align to TRBD1. J gave up 2 bases and V 6 bases, and 17 bases lay outside the gene matches. Germline V lookup: CDR1 MNHNS, CDR2 SASEGT. The CDR3 is 18 amino acids. CDR3: CASRSTGGTGRRNTEAFF. CDR3 DNA: TGTGCCAGCAGATCCACGGGCGGGACAGGTCGGAGAAACACTGAAGCTTTCTTT.

This clonotype was seen ten or more times. The J gene is TRBJ2-1, the V gene TRBV7-2; 11 bases are shared with TRBD1. Trimming cost V 3 bases and J 7 bases; bases outside gene matches: 8. CDR3 length: 16 amino acids. In germline, CDR1 is SGHTA, CDR2 FQGNSA. CDR3 region: CASSLFGWDRGNEQFF. In DNA, the CDR3 is TGTGCCAGCAGCTTGTTCGGTTGGGACAGGGGGAATGAGCAGTTCTTC. The entire variable domain, with the rest obtained from reference TRBV7-2 and TRBJ2-1, is as follows: GAGVSQSPSNKVTEKGKDVELRCDPISGHTALYWYRQSLGQGLEFLIYFQGNSAPDKSGLPSDRFSAERTGGSVSTLTIQRTQQEDSAVYLCASSLFGWDRGNEQFFGPGTRLTVL.

The chain has TRBV7-2 and TRBJ2-1; 10 bases agree with TRBD1. Trimming cost V 3 bases and J 8 bases; bases outside gene matches: 4. The CDR3 covers 14 residues. Per germline, CDR1 SGHTA and CDR2 FQGNSA. CDR3: CASSFAGTGDEQFF. The DNA of the CDR3 is TGTGCCAGCAGCTTTGCAGGGACAGGGGATGAGCAGTTCTTC.

Ten or more counts support this clonotype. V usage is TRBV9 and J usage is TRBJ1-2; 7 bases are shared with TRBD1. V lost 3 bases to trimming and J lost 4 bases; unmatched junction nucleotides: 9. CDR1 SGDLS and CDR2 YYNGEE come from the germline V gene. The CDR3 is 15 amino acids. The CDR3 nucleotides are TGTGCCAGCAGCGGAGCGGGACAGTCCCCCTATGGCTACACCTTC. It is translated as CASSGAGQSPYGYTF. The entire variable domain, with the rest obtained from reference TRBV9 and TRBJ1-2, is as follows: DSGVTQTPKHLITATGQRVTLRCSPRSGDLSVYWYQQSLDQGLQFLIQYYNGEERAKGNILERFSAQQFPDLHSELNLSSLELGDSALYFCASSGAGQSPYGYTFGSGTRLTVV.

The table lists this clonotype with many counts. V and J are TRBV4-1 and TRBJ2-7; D might be TRBD2 (7 bases). The CDR3 covers 15 residues. Trimming took 1 base from V and 6 from J, leaving 16 bases between them. Germline CDR1 and CDR2: MGHRA and YSYEKL. CDR3 in DNA: TGCGCCAGCAGCCAAGCGGGGGGCGCTTCGATCGAGCAGTACTTC. This encodes CASSQAGGASIEQYF.

The sample holds many counts of this clonotype. The chain joins TRBV6-2 or TRBV6-3 to TRBJ2-5, with D perhaps TRBD1 (5 bases). The V end lost 0 bases, the J end lost 5 bases, and 7 bases lay between the germline ends. This CDR3 has 13 residues. Germline values: CDR1 MNHEY, CDR2 SVGEGT. Written as DNA, the CDR3 is TGTGCCAGCAGTTACTCGGGGCAGGAGACCCAGTACTTC. Encoded protein: CASSYSGQETQYF.

This clonotype was observed a handful of times. The CDR3 coding sequence is TGCGCCAGCAGCTTGGCCATGATGGGGCGCGGCGAGCAGTACTTC. Its translation: CASSLAMMGRGEQYF. The rearrangement uses TRBV5-1 and TRBJ2-7; TRBD1 is a possible D gene (5 bases). The CDR3 is made up of 15 amino acids. Germline V gene sequence: CDR1 SGHRS, CDR2 YFSETQ. Trimming took 0 bases from V and 6 from J, leaving 16 bases between them.

This clonotype was detected ten times or more. CDR3 nucleotide sequence: TGTGCCAGCAGTTTCGGAGATGGCTACACCTTC. This encodes CASSFGDGYTF. The V gene is TRBV12-3 or TRBV12-4, the J gene TRBJ1-2; no definite D call. With 3 bases removed from V and 6 bases from J, the gap between germline ends came to 5 bases. The CDR3 sequence is 11 residues long.

This clonotype has a count of ten or more. The chain recombines TRBV20-1 with TRBJ1-1; perhaps TRBD1 as D (6 bases). The CDR3 sequence is 12 residues long. V shed 6 bases and J shed 4 bases, with 12 bases lying between them. Germline assignment: CDR1 DFQATT and CDR2 SNEGSKA (reference sequence). The CDR3 here is CSAAGAGTEAFF. The CDR3 nucleotides read TGCAGTGCCGCGGGGGCTGGCACTGAAGCTTTCTTT.

This clonotype has a count of ten or more. The rearrangement joins TRBV20-1 to TRBJ2-5; D may be TRBD1 or TRBD2 (5 bases each). From germline, CDR1 is DFQATT and CDR2 SNEGSKA (reference sequence). The CDR3 totals 14 residues. V gave up 2 bases and J gave up 5 bases, with 15 bases separating them. The CDR3 sequence is CSARYPGPQETQYF. As DNA, the CDR3 is TGCAGTGCTAGATACCCGGGACCACAGGAGACCCAGTACTTC.

This clonotype was picked up many times. The chain has TRBV5-6 and TRBJ1-2; D call uncertain. The germline V gene has CDR1 SGHDT and CDR2 YYEEEE. Trimming removed 3 bases from V and 4 bases from J, with 13 bases in between. The CDR3 is 14 amino acids. The CDR3 nucleotides read TGTGCCAGCAGCTCAAACTCCGGGAGCTATGGCTACACCTTC. Translating it yields CASSSNSGSYGYTF. The full variable domain, completed using reference TRBV5-6 and TRBJ1-2, is DAGVTQSPTHLIKTRGQQVTLRCSPKSGHDTVSWYQQALGQGPQFIFQYYEEEERQRGNFPDRFSGHQFPNYSSELNVNALLLGDSALYLCASSSNSGSYGYTFGSGTRLTVV.